Listed here are 18 T cell receptor beta chains from one sample, sequenced in a study of shared clonotypes between healthy human individuals. TCRdb's copy holds only in-frame clones and misses some; the assay was immunoSEQ multiplex PCR. The sample lists 450,000 to 500,000 clones; 75% to 85% were seen once. Material: PBMCs. The receptors here all came from a woman aged 40-49 years in good health. Some clones in this sample may be carry-over from other donors' samples.

This clone was counted a single time. The chain joins TRBV5-1 to TRBJ2-7, with 7 bases aligning to TRBD2. After removal of 2 bases from V and 3 bases from J, the junction contained 8 bases not matched to a gene. The germline gives CDR1 SGHRS, CDR2 YFSETQ. This CDR3 has 15 amino acids. DNA for the CDR3: TGCGCCAGCAGCTTAACCCCTAGCGGCCGCTACGAGCAGTACTTC. Translated: CASSLTPSGRYEQYF. The variable domain in full, with the rest retrieved from reference TRBV5-1 and TRBJ2-7, is KAGVTQTPRYLIKTRGQQVTLSCSPISGHRSVSWYQQTPGQGLQFLFEYFSETQRNKGNFPGRFSGRQFSNSRSEMNVSTLELGDSALYLCASSLTPSGRYEQYFGPGTRLTVT.

This clone has a count of ten or more. The chain is built from TRBV6-6 and TRBJ1-1, with unresolved D. The CDR3 loop spans 14 amino acids. Germline values: CDR1 MNHNY, CDR2 SVGAGI (reference sequence). The V gene lost 7 bases and the J gene lost 1 base, with 13 bases spanning the gap. The CDR3: CASTYDEGNTEAFF. The CDR3 bases are TGTGCCAGCACCTACGATGAGGGGAACACTGAAGCTTTCTTT.

The rearrangement joins TRBV5-1 to TRBJ2-5; 12 bases line up with TRBD1. Germline V gene sequence: CDR1 SGHRS, CDR2 YFSETQ. With V trimmed by 3 bases and J by 5 bases, 8 bases remained unmatched. This CDR3 has 16 residues. The CDR3 loop is CASSYAGTGGRETQYF. The CDR3 bases are TGCGCCAGCAGCTATGCTGGGACAGGGGGCCGGGAGACCCAGTACTTC.

This chain connects TRBV2 to TRBJ2-5; D is undetermined. This CDR3 contains 11 residues. Germline V gene lookup returns CDR1 SNHLY and CDR2 FYNNEI. Between the trimmed V and J ends, which lost 4 bases and 3 bases, there was a span of 3 bases. The CDR3 nucleotides are TGTGCCAGCAGTGTTGAAGAGACCCAGTACTTC. It translates to CASSVEETQYF.

This chain uses TRBV9 with TRBJ2-7, with TRBD2 matching over 10 bases. The CDR3 loop spans 19 amino acids. The V gene end was trimmed by 4 bases and the J gene end by 0 bases; junction bases not matched to a gene: 16. CDR1 SGDLS and CDR2 YYNGEE come from the germline V gene. The DNA of the CDR3 is TGTGCCAGCAGCCCCAATGTGGCTAGCGGGAGACCCAGCTCCTACGAGCAGTACTTC. Translated, it gives CASSPNVASGRPSSYEQYF.

V gene TRBV7-9 combines with J gene TRBJ2-3; a weak D match, TRBD1 (6 bases). Germline assignment: CDR1 SEHNR and CDR2 FQNEAQ (reference sequence). With 3 bases removed from V and 2 bases from J, the gap between germline ends came to 9 bases. The CDR3 is 14 residues long. CDR3: CASSFEGVTDTQYF. CDR3 nucleotide sequence: TGTGCCAGCAGCTTCGAGGGGGTCACAGATACGCAGTATTTT.

The gene calls are TRBV5-1 and TRBJ2-1, with D uncertain. This CDR3 has 15 residues. The germline V gene has CDR1 SGHRS and CDR2 YFSETQ. Trimming removed 4 bases from V and 5 bases from J, with 16 bases in between. The CDR3 here is CASSAGLPAHNEQFF. DNA of the CDR3: TGCGCCAGCAGCGCCGGGCTGCCGGCCCACAATGAGCAGTTCTTC.

The chain joins TRBV7-9 to TRBJ2-7, with 8 bases matching TRBD1. V lost 2 bases and J lost 4; bases outside the gene matches: 4. The germline V gene encodes CDR1 SEHNR and CDR2 FQNEAQ (reference sequence). The CDR3 runs to 14 residues. The CDR3 protein is CASSLRTGPYEQYF. CDR3 sequence (DNA): TGTGCCAGCAGCTTACGGACAGGGCCTTACGAGCAGTACTTC.

The J gene is TRBJ2-1, the V gene TRBV4-1; D might be TRBD1 (6 bases). Trimming stripped 6 bases from V and 0 bases from J, with 12 bases between. Germline CDR1 and CDR2: MGHRA and YSYEKL. The CDR3 spans 15 residues. This CDR3 is CASRTDSSSYNEQFF. DNA for the CDR3: TGCGCCAGCAGAACGGACAGCAGCTCCTACAATGAGCAGTTCTTC.

This clone was recorded at least ten times. Other DNA sequences of this sample code for an identical CDR3. V and J are TRBV15 and TRBJ2-3, with D uncertain. Germline CDR1 and CDR2: LNHNV and YYDKDF (reference sequence). This CDR3 is 12 amino acids long. V lost 1 base to trimming and J lost 6 bases, with 5 bases between them. CDR3 protein: CATSRARDTQYF. Written as DNA, the CDR3 is TGTGCCACCAGCAGAGCCAGGGATACGCAGTATTTT.

This sequence joins TRBV19 and TRBJ1-1; the match to TRBD1 covers 7 bases. The CDR3 totals 15 residues. The V segment lost 3 bases and the J segment 5 bases; nucleotides outside the gene matches: 9. Germline loops: CDR1 LNHDA, CDR2 SQIVND (reference sequence). CDR3 DNA: TGTGCCAGTAGTATCCAACAGGGGCGGCTAACTGAAGCTTTCTTT. It translates to CASSIQQGRLTEAFF.

About this clone: Other DNA sequences in this sample translate to the same CDR3. The chain's CDR3 is CASSLGQGFNEKLFF. The DNA for the CDR3 is TGCGCCAGCAGCTTGGGGCAGGGCTTTAATGAAAAACTGTTTTTT. This chain connects TRBV5-1 to TRBJ1-4; maybe TRBD1 (5 bases). Germline lookup yields CDR1 SGHRS and CDR2 YFSETQ. The CDR3 has 15 residues. Trimming took off 0 bases at V and 4 bases at J, with 10 bases between the two ends.

There are a few counts of this clone. V and J are TRBV10-2 and TRBJ1-2; D not resolved. Germline CDR1 is WSHSY and CDR2 is SAAADI. Trimming removed 5 bases at V and 0 bases at J, with 4 bases between. The CDR3 totals 12 residues. The CDR3 bases are TGCGCCAGCAGTCTCTCTAACTATGGCTACACCTTC. Protein: CASSLSNYGYTF.

The V gene is TRBV29-1, the J gene TRBJ1-1; D gene unclear. The CDR3 sequence is 8 residues long. From germline, CDR1 is SQVTM and CDR2 ANQGSEA. Trimming removed 8 bases from V and 10 bases from J, with 8 bases in between. The CDR3 DNA sequence: TGCAGCAACGATGGAGCTTTCTTT. It codes for CSNDGAFF.

The rearrangement links TRBV7-9 to TRBJ2-1; 11 bases map to TRBD2. The CDR3 consists of 17 residues. Germline values: CDR1 SEHNR, CDR2 FQNEAQ (reference sequence). The ends lost 7 bases at V and 0 bases at J; junction bases unmatched: 8. CDR3 amino acids: CASMGTSGLSSYNEQFF. The CDR3 nucleotides read TGTGCCAGCATGGGGACTAGCGGCCTAAGCTCCTACAATGAGCAGTTCTTC.

The V gene is TRBV5-1, the J gene TRBJ2-1; 13 bases agree with TRBD2. V was clipped by 4 bases and J by 9 bases; unmatched bases: 7. Germline V lookup: CDR1 SGHRS, CDR2 YFSETQ. The CDR3 is 15 amino acids. In DNA form, the CDR3 reads TGCGCCAGCAGCCCGGGACTAGCGGGATATTTTGAGCAGTTCTTC. Translation gives CASSPGLAGYFEQFF.

The chain employs TRBV4-1 and TRBJ2-5; 9 nucleotides line up with TRBD1. Germline V lookup: CDR1 MGHRA, CDR2 YSYEKL. Trimming at V came to 3 bases and at J to 9 bases, leaving 17 bases not matched to a gene. CDR3 length equals 17 residues. CDR3 residues: CASSHTPTGGDGLPQYF. The CDR3 nucleotides read TGCGCCAGCAGCCACACCCCGACAGGGGGAGATGGATTGCCCCAGTACTTC.

This chain connects TRBV7-2 to TRBJ2-3; 9 bases fit TRBD1. The trim removed 2 bases at V and 1 base at J, leaving 7 bases unmatched. The CDR3 is 17 amino acids. CDR1 is SGHTA and CDR2 is FQGNSA in the germline V gene. CDR3 sequence (DNA): TGTGCCAGCAGCTTAAAGGGGACAGGGAGCCGCACAGATACGCAGTATTTT. It translates to CASSLKGTGSRTDTQYF. Together with reference TRBV7-2 and TRBJ2-3, the CDR3 gives the full variable domain: GAGVSQSPSNKVTEKGKDVELRCDPISGHTALYWYRQSLGQGLEFLIYFQGNSAPDKSGLPSDRFSAERTGGSVSTLTIQRTQQEDSAVYLCASSLKGTGSRTDTQYFGPGTRLTVL.